Each of the 9 T cell receptor beta chains below was sequenced from the same sample in a study of T cell responses to AZD1222 COVID-19 vaccine. Clones were read by immunoSEQ multiplex PCR, and TCRdb kept only the in-frame ones, dropping some. The sample yields around 78,000 clones, 87% seen once. Sequenced here: peripheral blood, sampled on day 0 of AZD1222 vaccination. These receptors all stem from an adult in good health.

This clone was recorded only once. The J gene is TRBJ2-1, the V gene TRBV2; 11 nucleotides align to TRBD2. This CDR3 has 12 amino acids. CDR1 is SNHLY and CDR2 is FYNNEI in the germline V gene. V shed 8 bases and J 9 bases; nucleotides not matched to a gene: 3. CDR3 nucleotide sequence: TGTGCCAGCCACACTAGCGGGGGTGAGCAGTTCTTC. This codes for CASHTSGGEQFF.

This clone occurred once. The gene calls are TRBV6-1 and TRBJ1-1; the D gene is possibly TRBD1 (5 bases). The length of the CDR3 is 15 residues. The V gene's germline CDR1 is MNHNS and CDR2 SASEGT. The V end was cut by 2 bases, the J end by 1 base, with 11 bases between. The CDR3 nucleotides read TGTGCCAGCAGTGAAAGGGGCAGCAGGAACACTGAAGCTTTCTTT. Translating it yields CASSERGSRNTEAFF.

The chain uses TRBV28 and TRBJ1-2; possibly TRBD1 for D (5 bases). V shed 6 bases and J shed 1 base, with 12 bases lying between them. CDR1 and CDR2 from the germline V gene are MDHEN and SYDVKM. This CDR3 has 14 residues. CDR3 coding DNA: TGTGCCAGCAGCCGGTCAGGGATTAACTATGGCTACACCTTC. Protein sequence: CASSRSGINYGYTF.

The chain carries TRBV6-5 and TRBJ2-5, with TRBD2 as a possible D gene (7 bases). Trimming took 2 bases from V and 1 from J, leaving 11 bases between them. Germline loops: CDR1 MNHEY, CDR2 SVGAGI. There are 15 residues in the CDR3. DNA for the CDR3: TGTGCCAGCAGTTACGTTGCGGGGGCCCAAGAGACCCAGTACTTC. Its translation: CASSYVAGAQETQYF.

This clone has a handful of counts. The rearrangement joins TRBV19 to TRBJ1-1; D is undetermined. Germline CDR1 and CDR2: LNHDA and SQIVND (reference sequence). CDR3 length: 13 residues. Trimming took 6 bases from V and 4 from J, leaving 12 bases between them. CDR3: CASRWAQSTEAFF. In DNA form, the CDR3 reads TGTGCCAGTAGATGGGCCCAGAGCACTGAAGCTTTCTTT.

The chain carries TRBV6-5 and TRBJ2-7, with D perhaps given as TRBD1 or TRBD2 (5 bases each). Trimming took off 4 bases at V and 4 bases at J, with 14 bases between the two ends. The CDR3 is 14 amino acids. Per germline, CDR1 MNHEY and CDR2 SVGAGI. CDR3 bases: TGTGCCAGCAGTTCTACGACGGGGCTTTACGAGCAGTACTTC. This codes for CASSSTTGLYEQYF.

V is TRBV7-3 and J is TRBJ2-2, with D perhaps matching TRBD1 (6 bases). Trimming pared 5 bases from V and 2 bases from J, leaving 12 bases between. Germline CDR1 SGHTA, CDR2 FQGTGA. The length of the CDR3 is 15 residues. The CDR3 spells CASSLLGTNTGELFF. The CDR3 DNA sequence: TGTGCCAGCAGCCTACTCGGGACAAACACCGGGGAGCTGTTTTTT.

V usage is TRBV6-6 and J usage is TRBJ2-2; D is unresolved. V lost 2 bases, J lost 3 bases, and 7 bases lay in between. The CDR3 totals 14 residues. Germline V gene sequence: CDR1 MNHNY, CDR2 SVGAGI (reference sequence). The CDR3: CASSYISYTGELFF. CDR3 sequence (DNA): TGTGCCAGCAGTTACATCAGTTACACCGGGGAGCTGTTTTTT.

J is TRBJ1-5 and V is TRBV20-1; D is possibly TRBD1 (5 bases). The germline V gene encodes CDR1 DFQATT and CDR2 SNEGSKA (reference sequence). CDR3 length equals 19 residues. V dropped 3 bases and J dropped 0 bases, with 24 bases sitting between them. The CDR3 protein is CSASLRGPHSPLSNQPQHF. Written as DNA, the CDR3 is TGCAGTGCTAGTTTGAGGGGACCCCACAGTCCCCTTAGCAATCAGCCCCAGCATTTT.